This is a list of T cell receptor beta chains from one sample in a study of control samples from healthy donors and cancer patients. Assay: immunoSEQ multiplex PCR; the TCRdb copy retains only in-frame clones and omits some. In the table there are fewer than 200,000 clones, 96% of which are singletons. The sequencing input was blood. The receptors were sampled from a woman in her twenties or thirties in good health. Each CDR3 is given with its conserved first and last residue. The D gene is left open where the match is weak. Clone sizes are given selectively: once, few, many, or a class where the clone is expanded.

j_gene | abundance | v_gene | d_gene | CDR3nt | CDR3aa
TRBJ1-5 | NA | TRBV4-1 | NA | TGCGCCAGCAGCCAAGTCGGGGGCAGCAATCAGCCCCAGCATTTT | CASSQVGGSNQPQHF
TRBJ2-1 | NA | TRBV28 | NA | TGTGCCAGCAGTTTAGGGACGACCGTTGTAGATGAGCAGTTCTTC | CASSLGTTVVDEQFF
TRBJ2-5 | NA | TRBV2 | NA | TGTGCCAGCAGTGCGTTTCTGGTGGCCCAGTACTTC | CASSAFLVAQYF
TRBJ2-5 | NA | TRBV6-6 | NA | TGTGCCAGCAGAGAAGACAGGGAGGGGAACCAGTACTTC | CASREDREGNQYF
TRBJ1-1 | NA | TRBV28 | TRBD1 | TGTGCCAGCAGTTTTATACAGGGACAGGGACGATCAGGCACTGAAGCTTTCTTT | CASSFIQGQGRSGTEAFF
TRBJ2-1 | once | TRBV12-5 | TRBD1 | TGTGCTAGTGGTTTGGGACAGGGGTATGAGCAGTTCTTC | CASGLGQGYEQFF
TRBJ2-1 | NA | TRBV6-1 | TRBD2 | TGTGCCAGCAGTGAAGCCCCCAGCGGGAGGACAAATGAGCAGTTCTTC | CASSEAPSGRTNEQFF
TRBJ2-7 | NA | TRBV28 | TRBD1 | TGTGCCAGCACCTCACCGGCAGGCAGGGGGTACGAGCAGTACTTC | CASTSPAGRGYEQYF
TRBJ1-5 | NA | TRBV5-6 | NA | TGTGCCAGCAGCGCGGACGGGAATCAGCCCCAGCATTTT | CASSADGNQPQHF
TRBJ2-1 | NA | TRBV11-1 | TRBD2 | TGTGCCAGCAAACTAGCGGGATCAGGGTACAATGAGCAGTTCTTC | CASKLAGSGYNEQFF
TRBJ2-1 | NA | TRBV25-1 | NA | TGTGCCAGCAGTGAATATCGAGAAAATGAGCAGTTCTTC | CASSEYRENEQFF
TRBJ1-2 | NA | TRBV30 | NA | TGTGCCTGGATGCCGGGACGGGCGAACTATGGCTACACCTTC | CAWMPGRANYGYTF
TRBJ2-3 | NA | TRBV6-6 | TRBD1 | TGTGCCAGCAGTCCAAGTAGGGACAGAGGAATTAGCACAGATACGCAGTATTTT | CASSPSRDRGISTDTQYF
TRBJ2-3 | NA | TRBV4-1 | TRBD2 | TGCGCCAGCAGCCAAGTAGCTAGCGGGAGCACAGATACGCAGTATTTT | CASSQVASGSTDTQYF
TRBJ1-2 | NA | TRBV5-4 | NA | TGTGCCAGCAGCCTCACCCCAGGGGACTATGGCTACACCTTC | CASSLTPGDYGYTF
TRBJ2-3 | NA | TRBV10-3 | TRBD2 | TGTGCCATCAGTGAGTTATTAAGGGCGGGAGGAAGCACAGATACGCAGTATTTT | CAISELLRAGGSTDTQYF